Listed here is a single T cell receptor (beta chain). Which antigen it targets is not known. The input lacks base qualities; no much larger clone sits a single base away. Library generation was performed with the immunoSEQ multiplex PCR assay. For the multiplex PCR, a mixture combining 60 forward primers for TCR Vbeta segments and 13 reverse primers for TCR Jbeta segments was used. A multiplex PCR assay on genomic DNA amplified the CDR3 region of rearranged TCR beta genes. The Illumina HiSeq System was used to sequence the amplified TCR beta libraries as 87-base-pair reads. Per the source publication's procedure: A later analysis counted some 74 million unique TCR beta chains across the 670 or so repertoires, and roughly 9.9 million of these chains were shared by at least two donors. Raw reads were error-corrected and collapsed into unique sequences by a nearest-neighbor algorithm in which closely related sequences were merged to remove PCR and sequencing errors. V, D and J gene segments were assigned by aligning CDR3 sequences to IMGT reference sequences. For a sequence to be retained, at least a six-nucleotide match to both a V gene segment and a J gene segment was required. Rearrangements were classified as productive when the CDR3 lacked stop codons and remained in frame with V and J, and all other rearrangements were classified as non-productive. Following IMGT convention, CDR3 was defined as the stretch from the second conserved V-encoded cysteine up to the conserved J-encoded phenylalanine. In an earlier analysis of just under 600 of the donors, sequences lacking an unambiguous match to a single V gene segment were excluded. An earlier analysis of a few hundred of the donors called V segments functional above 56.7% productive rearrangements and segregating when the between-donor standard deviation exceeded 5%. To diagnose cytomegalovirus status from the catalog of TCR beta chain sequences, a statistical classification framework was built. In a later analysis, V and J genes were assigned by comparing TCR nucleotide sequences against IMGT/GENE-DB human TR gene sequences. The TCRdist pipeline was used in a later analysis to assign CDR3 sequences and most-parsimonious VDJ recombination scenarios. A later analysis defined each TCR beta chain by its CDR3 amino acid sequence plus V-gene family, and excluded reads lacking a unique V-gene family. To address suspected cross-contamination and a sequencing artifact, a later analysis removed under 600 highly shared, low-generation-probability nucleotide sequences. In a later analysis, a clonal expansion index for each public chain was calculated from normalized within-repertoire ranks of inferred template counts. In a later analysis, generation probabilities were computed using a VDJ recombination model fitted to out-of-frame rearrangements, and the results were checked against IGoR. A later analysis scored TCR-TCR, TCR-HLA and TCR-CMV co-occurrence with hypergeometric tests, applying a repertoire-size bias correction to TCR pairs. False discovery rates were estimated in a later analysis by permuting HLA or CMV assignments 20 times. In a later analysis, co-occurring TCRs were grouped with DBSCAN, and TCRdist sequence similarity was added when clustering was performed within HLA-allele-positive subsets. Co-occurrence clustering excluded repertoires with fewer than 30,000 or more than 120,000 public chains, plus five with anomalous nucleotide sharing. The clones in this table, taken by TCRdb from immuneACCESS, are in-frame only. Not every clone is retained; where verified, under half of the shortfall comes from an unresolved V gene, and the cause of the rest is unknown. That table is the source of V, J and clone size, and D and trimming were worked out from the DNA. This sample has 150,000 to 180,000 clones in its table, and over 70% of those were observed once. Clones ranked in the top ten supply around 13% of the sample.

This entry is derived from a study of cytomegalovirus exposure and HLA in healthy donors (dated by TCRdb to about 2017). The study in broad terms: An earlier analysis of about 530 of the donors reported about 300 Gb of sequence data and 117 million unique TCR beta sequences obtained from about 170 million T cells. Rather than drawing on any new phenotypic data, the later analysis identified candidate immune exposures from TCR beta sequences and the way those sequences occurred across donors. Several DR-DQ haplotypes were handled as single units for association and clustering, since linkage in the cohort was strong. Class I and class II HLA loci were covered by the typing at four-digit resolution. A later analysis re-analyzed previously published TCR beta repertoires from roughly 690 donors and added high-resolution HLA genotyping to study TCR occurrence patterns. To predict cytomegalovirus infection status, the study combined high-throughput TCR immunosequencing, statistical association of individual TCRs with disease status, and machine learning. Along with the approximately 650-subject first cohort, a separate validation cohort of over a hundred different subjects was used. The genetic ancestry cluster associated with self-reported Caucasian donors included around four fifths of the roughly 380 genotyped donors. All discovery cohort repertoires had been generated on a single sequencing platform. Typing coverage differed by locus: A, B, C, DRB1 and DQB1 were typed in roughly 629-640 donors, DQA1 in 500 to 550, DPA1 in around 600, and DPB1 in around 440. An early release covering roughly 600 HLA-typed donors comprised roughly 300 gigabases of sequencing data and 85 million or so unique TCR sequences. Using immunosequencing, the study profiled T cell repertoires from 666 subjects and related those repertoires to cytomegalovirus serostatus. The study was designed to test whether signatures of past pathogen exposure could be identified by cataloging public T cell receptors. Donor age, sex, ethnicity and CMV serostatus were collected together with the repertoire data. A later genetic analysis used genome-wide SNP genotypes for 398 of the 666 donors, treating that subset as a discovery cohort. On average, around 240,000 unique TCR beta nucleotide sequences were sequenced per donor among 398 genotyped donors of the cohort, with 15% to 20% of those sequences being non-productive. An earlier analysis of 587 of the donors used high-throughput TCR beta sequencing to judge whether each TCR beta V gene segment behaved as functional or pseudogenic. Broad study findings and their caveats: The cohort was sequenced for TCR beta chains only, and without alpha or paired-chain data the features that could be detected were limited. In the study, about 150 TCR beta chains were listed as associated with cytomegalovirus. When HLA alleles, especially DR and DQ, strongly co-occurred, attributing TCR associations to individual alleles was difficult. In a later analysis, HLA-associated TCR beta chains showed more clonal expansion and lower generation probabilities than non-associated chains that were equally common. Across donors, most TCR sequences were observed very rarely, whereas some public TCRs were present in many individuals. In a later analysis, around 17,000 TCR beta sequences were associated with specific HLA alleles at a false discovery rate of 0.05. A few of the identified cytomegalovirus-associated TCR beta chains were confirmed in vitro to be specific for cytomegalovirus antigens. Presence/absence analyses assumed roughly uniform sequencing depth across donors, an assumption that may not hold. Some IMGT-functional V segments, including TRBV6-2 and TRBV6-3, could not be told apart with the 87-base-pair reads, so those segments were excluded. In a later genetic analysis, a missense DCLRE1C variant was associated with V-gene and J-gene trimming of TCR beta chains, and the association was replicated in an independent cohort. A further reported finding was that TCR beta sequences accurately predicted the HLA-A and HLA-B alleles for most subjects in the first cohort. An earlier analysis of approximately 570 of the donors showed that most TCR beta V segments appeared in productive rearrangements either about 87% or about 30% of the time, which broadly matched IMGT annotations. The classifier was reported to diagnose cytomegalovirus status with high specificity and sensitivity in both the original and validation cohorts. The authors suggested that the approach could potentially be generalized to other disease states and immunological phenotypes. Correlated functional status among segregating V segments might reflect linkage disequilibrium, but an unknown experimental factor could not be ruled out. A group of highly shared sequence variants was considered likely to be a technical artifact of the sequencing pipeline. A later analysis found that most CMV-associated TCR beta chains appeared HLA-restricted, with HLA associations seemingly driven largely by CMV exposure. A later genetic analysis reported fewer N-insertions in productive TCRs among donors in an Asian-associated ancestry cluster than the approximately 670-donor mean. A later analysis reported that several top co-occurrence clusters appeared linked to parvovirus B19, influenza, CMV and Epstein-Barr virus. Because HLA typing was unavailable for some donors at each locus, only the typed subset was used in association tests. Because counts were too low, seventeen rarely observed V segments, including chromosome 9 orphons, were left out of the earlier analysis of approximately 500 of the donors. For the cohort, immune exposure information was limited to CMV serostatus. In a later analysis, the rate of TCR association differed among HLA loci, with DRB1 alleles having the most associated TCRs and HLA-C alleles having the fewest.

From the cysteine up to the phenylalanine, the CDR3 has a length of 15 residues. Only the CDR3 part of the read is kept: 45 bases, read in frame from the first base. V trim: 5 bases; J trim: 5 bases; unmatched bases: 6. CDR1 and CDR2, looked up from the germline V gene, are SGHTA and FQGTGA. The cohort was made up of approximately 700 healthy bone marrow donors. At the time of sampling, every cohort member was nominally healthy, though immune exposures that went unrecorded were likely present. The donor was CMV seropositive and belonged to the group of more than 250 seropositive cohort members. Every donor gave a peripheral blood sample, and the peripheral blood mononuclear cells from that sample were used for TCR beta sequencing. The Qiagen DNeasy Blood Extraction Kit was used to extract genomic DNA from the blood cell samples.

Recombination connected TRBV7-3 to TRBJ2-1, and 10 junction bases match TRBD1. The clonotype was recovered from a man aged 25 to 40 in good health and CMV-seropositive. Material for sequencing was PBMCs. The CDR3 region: CASSPRDRGHNEQFF. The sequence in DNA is TGTGCCAGCAGCCCCCGGGACAGGGGACACAATGAGCAGTTCTTC. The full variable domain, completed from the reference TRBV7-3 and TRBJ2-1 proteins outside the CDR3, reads GAGVSQTPSNKVTEKGKYVELRCDPISGHTALYWYRQSLGQGPEFLIYFQGTGAADDSGLPNDRFFAVRPEGSVSTLKIQRTERGDSAVYLCASSPRDRGHNEQFFGPGTRLTVL.